The TCR beta chain described here comes from a study of T cells in localized non-small cell lung cancer. The germline V gene encodes CDR1 MNHEY and CDR2 SMNVEV (reference sequence). V shed 2 bases and J 4 bases; nucleotides not matched to a gene: 9. This CDR3 is built from 16 residues. Findings and limits, study-wide: For the top 100 tumor clones, a median roughly 56 also appeared in adjacent lung. One tumor region alone was sequenced, and heterogeneity therefore remains possible. Uninvolved adjacent lung had higher T cell clonality than tumor and all other tissues. An association was observed between higher blood T cell density and longer overall survival.

Data came from immunoSEQ multiplex PCR; TCRdb stores just in-frame clones and leaves some out. Here the sample spans tens of thousands of clones, over 75% being singletons. Points on this clone: Its antigen is still unknown.

Specimen: peripheral blood, collected before any cancer treatment. V is TRBV27 and J is TRBJ1-2, with 8 bases identical to TRBD1. The receptor's source is a male donor at least 60 years old with stage III squamous cell lung carcinoma. The CDR3 sequence is CASSLSRTGFTYGYTF. As DNA, the CDR3 is TGTGCCAGCAGTTTAAGCCGGACAGGGTTCACCTATGGCTACACCTTC.